These 27 T cell receptor beta chains were sequenced from one sample in a study of CD8+ T cells in alopecia areata. Reverse transcription of extracted RNA yielded cDNA, which provided the sequencing template. TCRdb keeps only in-frame clones here, not all; method: immunoSEQ multiplex PCR. The table includes over 100,000 clones, approximately 48% detected once. The sequencing used CD8+ T cells sorted from blood, collected at week 0. The receptors were sampled from a human donor with alopecia areata.

V and J are TRBV4-1 and TRBJ1-1; 7 bases are a match to TRBD1. J was trimmed by 6 bases and V by 1 base; bases with no gene match: 8. In germline, CDR1 is MGHRA, CDR2 YSYEKL. The CDR3 contains 15 residues. The CDR3 nucleotides read TGCGCCAGCAGCCAAGGTGGCAGGGGGAGCGCTGAAGCTTTCTTT. Protein sequence: CASSQGGRGSAEAFF.

The gene calls are TRBV30 and TRBJ1-2, with D possibly being TRBD1 (6 bases). Germline values: CDR1 GTSNPN, CDR2 SVGIG (reference sequence). V gave up 2 bases and J gave up 7 bases, with 20 bases separating them. This CDR3 has 15 residues. CDR3: CAWSWGAGGLGGYTF. In nucleotides, the CDR3 is TGTGCCTGGAGTTGGGGCGCGGGGGGCCTCGGTGGCTACACCTTC.

CDR3 DNA: TGTGCCAGCATAGTGGACTTTAACACCGGGGAGCTGTTTTTT. Protein sequence: CASIVDFNTGELFF. The rearrangement uses TRBV2 and TRBJ2-2, with a weak D call TRBD2 (5 bases). Per the germline V gene, CDR1 is SNHLY and CDR2 is FYNNEI. Trimming stripped 7 bases from V and 2 bases from J, with 11 bases between. The CDR3 runs to 14 residues.

The rearrangement links TRBV4-3 to TRBJ2-3; D ambiguous. The CDR3 covers 17 residues. Germline V gene lookup returns CDR1 LGHNA and CDR2 YSLEER. Trimming took 0 bases from V and 1 from J, leaving 14 bases between them. CDR3 DNA: TGCGCCAGCAGCCAAGATGGGTTAGTAGCCCGCACAGATACGCAGTATTTT. This translates into CASSQDGLVARTDTQYF.

The V and J genes are TRBV29-1 and TRBJ2-1; TRBD1 is a possible D gene (6 bases). The V end lost 5 bases, the J end lost 5 bases, and 10 bases lay between the germline ends. This CDR3 spans 12 amino acids. Germline loops: CDR1 SQVTM, CDR2 ANQGSEA. The CDR3 loop reads CSVWTEDNEQFF. In DNA, the CDR3 is TGCAGCGTTTGGACAGAGGACAATGAGCAGTTCTTC.

This clone was seen only a few times. One end of the junction is discordant with germline, which a read error may explain. The chain recombines TRBV30 with TRBJ2-7, with D possibly matching TRBD2 (5 bases). CDR1 GTSNPN and CDR2 SVGIG come from the germline V gene (reference sequence). The CDR3 has 15 residues. Written as DNA, the CDR3 is TGTGCCGGGAGCTCCTTGGTTTTCGGATCCTACGAGCAGTACTTC. It yields the protein CAGSSLVFGSYEQYF.

The chain is built from TRBV6-6 and TRBJ2-3; D possibly corresponds to TRBD1 (6 bases). Germline loops: CDR1 MNHNY, CDR2 SVGAGI (reference sequence). V was clipped by 2 bases and J by 2 bases, with 8 bases between them. The length of the CDR3 is 14 residues. The DNA for the CDR3 is TGTGCCAGCAGTTACCAGGGGTCCACAGATACGCAGTATTTT. Translating gives CASSYQGSTDTQYF.

The sample holds a few counts of this clone. The rearrangement uses TRBV9 and TRBJ1-3, with TRBD1 as a possible D gene (5 bases). V was cut by 2 bases and J by 3 bases, with 6 bases left in between. The CDR3 consists of 13 residues. CDR1 is SGDLS and CDR2 is YYNGEE in the germline V gene. CDR3 residues: CASSVTDGNTIYF. CDR3 DNA: TGTGCCAGCAGCGTGACAGATGGAAACACCATATATTTT.

This clone was counted a single time. The V and J genes are TRBV7-2 and TRBJ2-7, with 8 bases that match TRBD1. This CDR3 spans 15 amino acids. Germline values: CDR1 SGHTA, CDR2 FQGNSA. Germline trimming cut 1 base from V and 2 bases from J; bases unmatched to any gene: 4. The CDR3 loop reads CASSLGGTGAYEQYF. In DNA, the CDR3 is TGTGCCAGCAGCTTAGGTGGGACAGGTGCCTACGAGCAGTACTTC. The whole variable domain, filled in from reference TRBV7-2 and TRBJ2-7, reads GAGVSQSPSNKVTEKGKDVELRCDPISGHTALYWYRQSLGQGLEFLIYFQGNSAPDKSGLPSDRFSAERTGGSVSTLTIQRTQQEDSAVYLCASSLGGTGAYEQYFGPGTRLTVT.

The chain joins TRBV13 to TRBJ2-7, with a weak D call TRBD1 (5 bases). V lost 5 bases and J lost 4, with 18 bases in between. From germline, CDR1 is PRHDT and CDR2 FYEKMQ (reference sequence). The length of the CDR3 is 15 residues. Written as DNA, the CDR3 is TGTGCCAGCAGCGGCTCAGGGATGAGTAGGTACGAGCAGTACTTC. Amino acid sequence: CASSGSGMSRYEQYF.

The chain uses TRBV25-1 and TRBJ1-2; D is unclear. The V end was cut by 1 base, the J end by 4 bases, with 7 bases between. Per the germline V gene, CDR1 is MGHDK and CDR2 is SYGVNS. The CDR3 covers 13 residues. DNA of the CDR3: TGTGCCAGCAGTGAATGGACTGGCTATGGCTACACCTTC. The encoded protein is CASSEWTGYGYTF.

The V gene is TRBV19, the J gene TRBJ1-1; 7 bases map to TRBD1. The length of the CDR3 is 16 residues. The germline V gene has CDR1 LNHDA and CDR2 SQIVND (reference sequence). J lost 0 bases, V lost 1 base, and 5 bases had no gene match. The CDR3 is CASSIAEGGLNTEAFF. CDR3 DNA sequence: TGTGCCAGTAGTATAGCCGAAGGGGGCTTGAACACTGAAGCTTTCTTT. Full variable domain (outside the CDR3, taken from reference TRBV19 and TRBJ1-1): DGGITQSPKYLFRKEGQNVTLSCEQNLNHDAMYWYRQDPGQGLRLIYYSQIVNDFQKGDIAEGYSVSREKKESFPLTVTSAQKNPTAFYLCASSIAEGGLNTEAFFGQGTRLTVV.

This clone was counted a few times. V is TRBV25-1 and J is TRBJ1-2; D gene ambiguous. Germline assignment: CDR1 MGHDK and CDR2 SYGVNS. The CDR3 covers 13 residues. V lost 2 bases, J lost 2 bases, and 6 bases lay in between. CDR3 DNA: TGTGCCAGCAGTGAAGGCAGAAACTATGGCTACACCTTC. This sequence encodes CASSEGRNYGYTF.

The rearrangement links TRBV27 to TRBJ2-7; 7 bases align to TRBD1. This CDR3 contains 12 residues. The germline V gene has CDR1 MNHEY and CDR2 SMNVEV (reference sequence). J gave up 7 bases and V 5 bases, and 5 bases lay outside the gene matches. The CDR3 sequence: CASSPQGWEQYF. CDR3 coding DNA: TGTGCCAGCAGTCCACAGGGGTGGGAGCAGTACTTC.

This rearrangement joins TRBV6-5 to TRBJ2-2; TRBD2 matches at 7 bases. The germline CDR1 and CDR2 sequences are MNHEY and SVGAGI. The CDR3 is 14 residues long. J gave up 5 bases and V 10 bases, and 10 bases lay outside the gene matches. CDR3 protein: CATAGVAETGELFF. The CDR3, as DNA: TGTGCCACCGCGGGAGTAGCGGAGACCGGGGAGCTGTTTTTT.

Only a few counts were recorded for this clone. The chain has TRBV7-9 and TRBJ1-5; tentative D call: TRBD1 (5 bases). The germline V gene has CDR1 SEHNR and CDR2 FQNEAQ (reference sequence). The CDR3 contains 15 residues. V lost 0 bases and J lost 2, with 8 bases in between. In DNA, the CDR3 is TGTGCCAGCAGCTTAGCGCTGACAGGCAATCAGCCCCAGCATTTT. Amino acids: CASSLALTGNQPQHF. Full variable domain (remainder filled in from reference TRBV7-9 and TRBJ1-5): DTGVSQNPRHKITKRGQNVTFRCDPISEHNRLYWYRQTLGQGPEFLTYFQNEAQLEKSRLLSDRFSAERPKGSFSTLEIQRTEQGDSAMYLCASSLALTGNQPQHFGDGTRLSIL.

This chain links TRBV15 with TRBJ1-5; possibly TRBD1 for D (5 bases). Trimming cost V 3 bases and J 1 base, with 7 bases left between them. Germline V lookup: CDR1 LNHNV, CDR2 YYDKDF (reference sequence). The CDR3 is 14 amino acids. The CDR3 coding sequence is TGTGCCACCAGCAGGGGGGACAGCAATCAGCCCCAGCATTTT. This sequence encodes CATSRGDSNQPQHF.

In its sample, this clone was seen once. The chain employs TRBV27 and TRBJ2-7; 8 nucleotides align to TRBD1. Germline V CDR1 and CDR2: MNHEY, SMNVEV (reference sequence). V trimming: 6 bases; J trimming: 5 bases; junction bases outside the gene matches: 6. The length of the CDR3 is 13 residues. The CDR3 is CASSRDRGNEQYF. The CDR3 bases are TGTGCCAGCAGCCGAGACAGGGGCAACGAGCAGTACTTC.

The chain links TRBV7-9 to TRBJ1-2, with TRBD1 as a possible D gene (5 bases). Trimming pared 11 bases from V and 2 bases from J, leaving 24 bases between. Germline CDR1 is SEHNR and CDR2 is FQNEAQ (reference sequence). The CDR3 length is 16 residues. Written as DNA, the CDR3 is TGTGCCGGCGAACCTTCCTGGGGGGGAGCCAACTATGGCTACACCTTC. This codes for CAGEPSWGGANYGYTF. Looking up the rest from reference TRBV7-9 and TRBJ1-2 gives the full variable domain: DTGVSQNPRHKITKRGQNVTFRCDPISEHNRLYWYRQTLGQGPEFLTYFQNEAQLEKSRLLSDRFSAERPKGSFSTLEIQRTEQGDSAMYLCAGEPSWGGANYGYTFGSGTRLTVV.

V and J are TRBV30 and TRBJ2-5, with D unresolved. This CDR3 has 14 residues. The germline CDR1 and CDR2 sequences are GTSNPN and SVGIG (reference sequence). The germline V and J ends were trimmed by 1 base and 1 base, with 10 bases remaining between them. The DNA of the CDR3 is TGTGCCTGGAGTGCCGGTGAGAGCCAAGAGACCCAGTACTTC. Translation gives CAWSAGESQETQYF. Using reference TRBV30 and TRBJ2-5 for the parts outside the CDR3, the full variable domain is SQTIHQWPATLVQPVGSPLSLECTVEGTSNPNLYWYRQAAGRGLQLLFYSVGIGQISSEVPQNLSASRPQDRQFILSSKKLLLSDSGFYLCAWSAGESQETQYFGPGTRLLVL.

The chain is built from TRBV27 and TRBJ2-1; D is possibly TRBD1 or TRBD2 (5 bases each). CDR1 and CDR2 (germline): MNHEY, SMNVEV (reference sequence). This CDR3 has 15 residues. Deletions cut 8 bases from V and 7 bases from J, with 21 bases between. DNA for the CDR3: TGTGCCAGCGGACGAGTTGGGACCGGACGGAATGAGCAGTTCTTC. It specifies CASGRVGTGRNEQFF.

The chain employs TRBV7-9 and TRBJ2-7; no definite D call. The CDR3 sequence is 11 residues long. Trimming stripped 4 bases from V and 3 bases from J, with 4 bases between. Germline V gives CDR1 SEHNR, CDR2 FQNEAQ (reference sequence). CDR3 bases: TGTGCCAGCAGCTCGAACTACGAGCAGTACTTC. This gives the protein CASSSNYEQYF.

The chain combines TRBV5-1 with TRBJ1-1, with a possible D match to TRBD1 (5 bases). Per the germline V gene, CDR1 is SGHRS and CDR2 is YFSETQ. Trimming took off 4 bases at V and 6 bases at J, with 16 bases between the two ends. This CDR3 is built from 14 residues. The CDR3 protein is CASSVYDSLAEAFF. As DNA, the CDR3 is TGCGCCAGCAGCGTCTACGACAGCCTCGCTGAAGCTTTCTTT. The entire variable domain, with the rest obtained from reference TRBV5-1 and TRBJ1-1, is as follows: KAGVTQTPRYLIKTRGQQVTLSCSPISGHRSVSWYQQTPGQGLQFLFEYFSETQRNKGNFPGRFSGRQFSNSRSEMNVSTLELGDSALYLCASSVYDSLAEAFFGQGTRLTVV.

This clone has more than one count but fewer than ten. This rearrangement joins TRBV29-1 to TRBJ2-2; D call uncertain. Germline values: CDR1 SQVTM, CDR2 ANQGSEA. Deletions cut 7 bases from V and 4 bases from J, with 7 bases between. This CDR3 has 11 residues. CDR3 sequence reads: CSAISTGELFF. The CDR3 nucleotides read TGCAGCGCCATAAGCACCGGGGAGCTGTTTTTT.

The rearrangement uses TRBV29-1 and TRBJ2-7; D gene unclear. CDR1 is SQVTM, CDR2 ANQGSEA, per germline. V lost 4 bases, J lost 5 bases, and 12 bases lay in between. The CDR3 is 12 residues long. CDR3 in amino acids: CSVVKGMHEQYF. For the CDR3, the DNA is TGCAGCGTTGTGAAGGGAATGCACGAGCAGTACTTC.

The CDR3 nucleotides are TGCGCCAGCAGCCAGGCCGTTGGGAACACTGAAGCTTTCTTT. Translating gives CASSQAVGNTEAFF. The chain couples TRBV4-1 to TRBJ1-1; D gene ambiguous. V lost 3 bases, J lost 1 base, and 9 bases lay in between. This CDR3 is built from 14 residues. Per germline, CDR1 MGHRA and CDR2 YSYEKL.

The V and J genes are TRBV20-1 and TRBJ2-3; D gene unclear. CDR3 length: 10 amino acids. V dropped 5 bases and J dropped 3 bases, with 3 bases sitting between them. Per the germline V gene, CDR1 is DFQATT and CDR2 is SNEGSKA (reference sequence). The CDR3 loop reads CSALTDTQYF. The CDR3 bases are TGCAGTGCTCTAACAGATACGCAGTATTTT.